The rows below give T cell receptor beta chains drawn from one sample of a study of blood T cell repertoires in COVID-19. The data were produced by immunoSEQ multiplex PCR, yet TCRdb's version contains in-frame clones alone and is incomplete. The top ten clones hold approximately 25% of a sample with approximately 90,000 clones, roughly 77% of them seen once. The sequenced sample was peripheral blood. These receptors came from a human donor in a cohort sampled during active COVID-19. Both conserved end residues are part of each CDR3.

>TRBV3-1/TRBV3-2|TRBJ2-3
CASSQDPADTQYF
>TRBV7-2|TRBJ2-4
CASSPLLAKNIQYF
>TRBV24-1|TRBJ1-2
CATSDGGAQGPVNGYTF
>TRBV6-1|TRBJ2-7
CASSEDRDSYEQYF
>TRBV9|TRBJ1-5
CASSVGQGAGQPQHF
>TRBV5-1|TRBJ2-2
CASNAQLENTGELFF
>TRBV9|TRBJ2-3
CASSVERTSTDTQYF
>TRBV3-1/TRBV3-2|TRBJ1-2
CASSLPDTNYGYTF
>TRBV15|TRBJ2-2
CATNRDYQNTGELFF
>TRBV9|TRBJ1-3
CASSVGGTGGTGNTIYF
>TRBV7-3|TRBJ1-5
CASSPRTGYNQPQHF
>TRBV5-1|TRBJ2-2
CASSLEGVTGYTGELFF